This entry describes one TCR beta chain. The antigen is undetermined. The sample comes from a study of shared clonotypes between healthy human individuals. Whole-study results and caveats: A handful of donors showed sharing of 4.5% to 5% of naive CD4 clonotypes.

Clones were sequenced by immunoSEQ multiplex PCR, and TCRdb holds only the in-frame ones, with some missing. The sample shows 2.5 million or so clones, more than 90% of them seen only once. Sequenced: naive CD4+ T cells sorted from blood. Subset here: CD45RA+ positively selected. The TCR sequence derives from a man between 18 and 35 years old in good health.

The DNA of the CDR3 is TGTGCCAGCAGCTTTCTGCCTGGTCAGGTGGCTTTCTTT. As protein: CASSFLPGQVAFF. The rearrangement links TRBV7-9 to TRBJ1-1; no clear D. V lost 3 bases and J 11 bases, leaving 16 bases between the germline ends. CDR3 length: 13 residues. Germline CDR1 SEHNR, CDR2 FQNEAQ (reference sequence).